This T cell receptor beta chain was observed in a study of regulatory T cells in long-lasting Graves disease. Time point described: persistent/refractory GD, antithyroid drugs over 5 years with positive TRAb. There was RNA extracted from PBMCs, and the TCR library was made from it. The germline V gene has CDR1 MNHEY and CDR2 SVGEGT. The V and J ends lost 0 bases and 5 bases respectively, with 19 bases between them. This CDR3 contains 17 residues. In this sample, this clonotype turned up many times. To make TCR beta libraries, researchers used iRepertoire HTBI primers and Arm-PCR of CDR3 regions. One entry per CDR3 protein, called by TCRdb with MiXCR from the multiplex PCR reads. This table has approximately 470,000 distinct CDR3 sequences, about 20% appearing once.

This sample comprised peripheral blood mononuclear cells (PBMCs), obtained when the disease was refractory, from a patient treated with antithyroid drugs. V usage is TRBV6-2 or TRBV6-3 and J usage is TRBJ2-5, with a possible D match to TRBD1 (7 bases). This receptor was taken from a female donor with Graves disease. CDR3 region: CASSYSTAGGHWETQYF. In DNA, the CDR3 is TGTGCCAGCAGTTACTCGACGGCAGGGGGGCATTGGGAGACCCAGTACTTC.